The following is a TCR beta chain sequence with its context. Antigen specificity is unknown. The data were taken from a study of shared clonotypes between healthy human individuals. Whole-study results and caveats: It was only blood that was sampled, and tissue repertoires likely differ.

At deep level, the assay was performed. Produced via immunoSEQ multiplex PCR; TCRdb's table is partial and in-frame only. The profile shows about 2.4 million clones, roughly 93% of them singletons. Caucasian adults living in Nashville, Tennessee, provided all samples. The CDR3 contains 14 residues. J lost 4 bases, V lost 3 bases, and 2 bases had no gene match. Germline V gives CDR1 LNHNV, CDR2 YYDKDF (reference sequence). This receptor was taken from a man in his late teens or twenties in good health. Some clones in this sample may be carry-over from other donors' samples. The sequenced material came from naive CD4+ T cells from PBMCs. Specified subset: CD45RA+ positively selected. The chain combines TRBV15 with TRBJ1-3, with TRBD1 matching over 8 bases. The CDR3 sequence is CATSSSGGGNTIYF. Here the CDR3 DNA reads TGTGCCACCAGCAGCTCAGGGGGCGGAAACACCATATATTTT.